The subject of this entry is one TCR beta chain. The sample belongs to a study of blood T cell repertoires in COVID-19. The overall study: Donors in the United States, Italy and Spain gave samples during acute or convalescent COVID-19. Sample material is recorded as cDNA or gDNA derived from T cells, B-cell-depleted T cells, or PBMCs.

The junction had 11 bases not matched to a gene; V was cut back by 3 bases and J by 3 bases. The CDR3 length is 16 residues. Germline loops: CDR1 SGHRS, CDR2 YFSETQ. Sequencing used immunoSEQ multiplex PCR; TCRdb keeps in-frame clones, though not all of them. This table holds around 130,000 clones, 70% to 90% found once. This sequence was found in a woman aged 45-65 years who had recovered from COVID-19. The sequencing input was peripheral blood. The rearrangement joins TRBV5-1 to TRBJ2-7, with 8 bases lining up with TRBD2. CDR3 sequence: CASSSTLLAESYEQYF. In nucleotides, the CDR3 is TGCGCCAGCAGCTCCACCCTACTAGCGGAGAGCTACGAGCAGTACTTC. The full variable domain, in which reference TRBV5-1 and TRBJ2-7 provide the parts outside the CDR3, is KAGVTQTPRYLIKTRGQQVTLSCSPISGHRSVSWYQQTPGQGLQFLFEYFSETQRNKGNFPGRFSGRQFSNSRSEMNVSTLELGDSALYLCASSSTLLAESYEQYFGPGTRLTVT.